The 18 T cell receptor beta chains in this list originate from one sample, sequenced in a study of cytomegalovirus exposure and HLA in healthy donors. Primers included in the PCR were 60 Vbeta and 13 Jbeta primers. Measured with immunoSEQ multiplex PCR; TCRdb has only the in-frame clones, and not every one. The profile shows 150,000 to 200,000 clones, 80% to 85% of them singletons. Sequencing was done on a sample of PBMCs. These receptors originate from a man aged 50 to 60 in good health and CMV-seronegative.

V is TRBV5-1 and J is TRBJ1-3, with TRBD1 as a possible D gene (5 bases). V lost 0 bases, J lost 2 bases, and 9 bases lay in between. Germline CDR1 reads SGHRS; CDR2 reads YFSETQ. The CDR3 covers 15 residues. The CDR3, as DNA: TGCGCCAGCAGCTTGGATTCAGGGACTGGAAACACCATATATTTT. It specifies CASSLDSGTGNTIYF.

The chain links TRBV5-1 to TRBJ2-5, with TRBD2 matching 7 bases. Unmatched junction bases numbered 12, after V lost 4 bases and J lost 6 bases. CDR1 is SGHRS and CDR2 is YFSETQ in the germline V gene. The CDR3 covers 15 residues. For the CDR3, the DNA is TGCGCCAGCAGCCCGAGTAGCGGGCCCCCGCAGACCCAGTACTTC. Residues: CASSPSSGPPQTQYF. Filled out from reference TRBV5-1 and TRBJ2-5, the complete variable domain reads KAGVTQTPRYLIKTRGQQVTLSCSPISGHRSVSWYQQTPGQGLQFLFEYFSETQRNKGNFPGRFSGRQFSNSRSEMNVSTLELGDSALYLCASSPSSGPPQTQYFGPGTRLLVL.

This clone was seen only a few times. The chain combines TRBV4-2 with TRBJ1-4; tentative D call: TRBD1 (6 bases). Germline values: CDR1 LGHNA, CDR2 YNFKEQ. The V gene lost 0 bases and the J gene lost 8 bases, with 10 bases spanning the gap. The CDR3 contains 14 residues. The CDR3: CASSQESQGEKLFF. CDR3 nucleotide sequence: TGTGCCAGCAGCCAAGAATCACAGGGAGAAAAACTGTTTTTT.

In its sample, this clone was seen once. The chain couples TRBV27 to TRBJ2-7, with a weak D call TRBD2 (7 bases). The CDR3 contains 15 residues. Germline lookup yields CDR1 MNHEY and CDR2 SMNVEV (reference sequence). Trimming took off 2 bases at V and 2 bases at J, with 13 bases between the two ends. The CDR3 DNA follows: TGTGCCAGCAGTTTAGGGCGGGGGCTTACCTACGAGCAGTACTTC. It translates to CASSLGRGLTYEQYF.

This rearrangement joins TRBV5-1 to TRBJ1-1; 8 positions agree with TRBD1. CDR3 size: 16 residues. Germline V lookup: CDR1 SGHRS, CDR2 YFSETQ. Losses at the gene ends were 0 bases for V and 3 bases for J; bases not matched to a gene: 7. The CDR3 is CASSLAAGGWYTEAFF. The CDR3 nucleotides are TGCGCCAGCAGCTTGGCGGCAGGGGGCTGGTACACTGAAGCTTTCTTT.

The chain's CDR3 is CASRPGQGKLFF. The CDR3 nucleotides read TGTGCCAGCAGGCCGGGACAGGGGAAACTGTTTTTT. V gene TRBV4-2 combines with J gene TRBJ1-4, with 10 nucleotides matching TRBD1. Germline CDR1 reads LGHNA; CDR2 reads YNFKEQ. The CDR3 has 12 residues. J lost 11 bases, V lost 6 bases, and 3 bases had no gene match.

The rearrangement links TRBV28 to TRBJ2-7, with D maybe TRBD1 (5 bases). The CDR3 has 16 residues. In germline, CDR1 is MDHEN, CDR2 SYDVKM. V lost 1 base and J lost 6, with 19 bases in between. CDR3 loop: CASSLSGSGIFSEQYF. The DNA of the CDR3 is TGTGCCAGCAGTTTATCTGGGTCAGGGATATTCTCCGAGCAGTACTTC.

About this clone: Other DNA sequences of this sample code for an identical CDR3. The chain has TRBV27 and TRBJ1-3; 7 bases fit TRBD1. J lost 4 bases, V lost 5 bases, and 5 bases had no gene match. This CDR3 region has 14 residues. CDR1 MNHEY and CDR2 SMNVEV come from the germline V gene (reference sequence). This chain's CDR3 is CASSLTGAGNTIYF. DNA for the CDR3: TGTGCCAGCAGTCTAACAGGGGCAGGAAACACCATATATTTT.

V gene TRBV7-3 combines with J gene TRBJ1-5, with 9 bases identical to TRBD1. With V trimmed by 8 bases and J by 4 bases, 9 bases remained unmatched. Germline V lookup: CDR1 SGHTA, CDR2 FQGTGA. This CDR3 is 15 amino acids long. The CDR3 loop is CASSKGTGLNQPQHF. The DNA for the CDR3 is TGTGCCAGCTCCAAGGGGACAGGGCTAAATCAGCCCCAGCATTTT.

This chain joins TRBV21-1 and TRBJ2-1; the D call TRBD2 from the table was never checked on the DNA. TRBV21-1 is a recognized pseudogene. CDR3 length: 15 residues. The CDR3 loop reads CASSQLAGPHNEQFF. The CDR3 DNA reads TGTGCCAGCAGCCAACTAGCGGGACCCCACAATGAGCAGTTCTTC.

The chain has TRBV7-2 and TRBJ2-7; TRBD1 matches 9 bases. The CDR3 runs 16 residues. The V and J ends lost 3 bases and 4 bases, in that order; junction bases with no gene match: 10. The germline V gene has CDR1 SGHTA and CDR2 FQGNSA. The CDR3 nucleotides read TGTGCCAGCAGCTTCCGGGACAGGGAAACGACATACGAGCAGTACTTC. This encodes CASSFRDRETTYEQYF.

V gene TRBV4-1 combines with J gene TRBJ1-3; TRBD1 matches at 7 bases. Germline trimming cut 5 bases from V and 4 bases from J; bases unmatched to any gene: 11. The CDR3 length is 16 residues. Germline V gene sequence: CDR1 MGHRA, CDR2 YSYEKL. In DNA form, the CDR3 reads TGCGCCAGCAGCTCCCGGGACAGCCAGCCAGGAAACACCATATATTTT. This codes for CASSSRDSQPGNTIYF.

The chain has TRBV6-5 and TRBJ2-3, with D perhaps TRBD2 (6 bases). V was clipped by 2 bases and J by 8 bases, with 14 bases between them. Germline loops: CDR1 MNHEY, CDR2 SVGAGI. The CDR3 is 14 residues long. The CDR3 sequence: CASSYTLGGGTQYF. The CDR3 region has the DNA TGTGCCAGCAGTTACACTCTGGGGGGTGGTACGCAGTATTTT.

This clone showed up just a few times. The chain is built from TRBV28 and TRBJ1-1; no clear D gene. This CDR3 is built from 13 residues. CDR1 is MDHEN and CDR2 is SYDVKM in the germline V gene. V was pared by 5 bases and J by 0 bases, with 7 bases between. CDR3 sequence: CASSRQLNTEAFF. The CDR3 DNA reads as TGTGCCAGCAGTCGTCAGTTGAACACTGAAGCTTTCTTT.

V gene TRBV6-5 combines with J gene TRBJ1-2; D is ambiguous. CDR3 size: 13 residues. V lost 7 bases and J 1 base, leaving 10 bases between the germline ends. CDR1 is MNHEY and CDR2 is SVGAGI in the germline V gene. CDR3 protein: CASTPQNNYGYTF. The CDR3 nucleotides are TGTGCCAGCACCCCCCAGAATAACTATGGCTACACCTTC.

The chain has TRBV5-1 and TRBJ2-7; 7 nucleotides agree with TRBD2. J gave up 2 bases and V 3 bases, and 8 bases lay outside the gene matches. From germline, CDR1 is SGHRS and CDR2 YFSETQ. The CDR3 has 15 residues. The CDR3 DNA reads as TGCGCCAGCAGCTCCCATGGGGCGGGAGCCTACGAGCAGTACTTC. Translating gives CASSSHGAGAYEQYF.

The chain joins TRBV7-6 to TRBJ2-3; 8 bases fit TRBD2. Unmatched junction bases numbered 9, after V lost 4 bases and J lost 0 bases. This CDR3 comprises 17 residues. Germline V lookup: CDR1 SGHVS, CDR2 FNYEAQ. The CDR3 spells CASSSGGRRTSTDTQYF. CDR3 bases: TGTGCCAGCAGCTCCGGCGGGAGGCGGACTAGCACAGATACGCAGTATTTT. The whole variable domain, remainder taken from reference TRBV7-6 and TRBJ2-3, is GAGVSQSPRYKVTKRGQDVALRCDPISGHVSLYWYRQALGQGPEFLTYFNYEAQQDKSGLPNDRFSAERPEGSISTLTIQRTEQRDSAMYRCASSSGGRRTSTDTQYFGPGTRLTVL.

The gene calls are TRBV28 and TRBJ2-5; D is undetermined. The J call may be incorrect, as the DNA end agrees better with TRBJ2-7. Germline lookup yields CDR1 MDHEN and CDR2 SYDVKM. The CDR3 runs to 11 residues. CDR3: CASSFLYEQYF. Written as DNA, the CDR3 is TGTGCCAGCAGTTTTCTCTACGAGCAGTACTTC.